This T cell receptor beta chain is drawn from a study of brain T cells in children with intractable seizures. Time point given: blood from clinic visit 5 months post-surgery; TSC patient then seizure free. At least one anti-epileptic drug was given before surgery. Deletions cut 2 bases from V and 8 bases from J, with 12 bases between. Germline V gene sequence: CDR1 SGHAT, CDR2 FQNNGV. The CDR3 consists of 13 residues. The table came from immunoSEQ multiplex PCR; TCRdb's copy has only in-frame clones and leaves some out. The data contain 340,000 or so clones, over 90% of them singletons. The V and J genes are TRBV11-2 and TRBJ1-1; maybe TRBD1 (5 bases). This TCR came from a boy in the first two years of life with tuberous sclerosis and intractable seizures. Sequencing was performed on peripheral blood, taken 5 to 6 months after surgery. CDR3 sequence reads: CASSLWGGLEAFF. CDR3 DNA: TGTGCCAGCAGCTTATGGGGGGGGTTGGAAGCTTTCTTT.